Below are 13 T cell receptor beta chains sequenced from a single sample in a study of T-cell memory formation after mild COVID-19. TCRdb independently ran MiXCR on the 5' RACE reads; one entry per CDR3 protein. The data show about 350,000 distinct CDR3 sequences, roughly 15% seen once. The sequencing input was PBMCs or a T cell subset sorted from them (not recorded which). Receptors originate from a man younger than 35 who had mild COVID-19 (a few samples of this study predate the infection). Cell type and time point are not known.

This clonotype was counted only a few times. CDR3 in amino acids: CASSQLGVNTEAFF. The CDR3, as DNA: TGTGCCAGCAGCCAATTGGGGGTGAACACTGAAGCTTTCTTT. V usage is TRBV14 and J usage is TRBJ1-1; TRBD1 is a possible D gene (5 bases). V lost 2 bases and J lost 0, with 7 bases in between. The CDR3 length is 14 residues. Germline V gene sequence: CDR1 SGHDN, CDR2 FVKESK.

The chain joins TRBV6-6 to TRBJ2-1, with TRBD1 identical over 7 bases. CDR3 length: 15 amino acids. Germline loops: CDR1 MNHNY, CDR2 SVGAGI (reference sequence). The V segment lost 5 bases and the J segment 8 bases; nucleotides outside the gene matches: 12. The CDR3: CASSRIIQGIDEQFF. The CDR3 bases are TGTGCCAGCAGTCGAATAATACAGGGGATCGATGAGCAGTTCTTC.

J is TRBJ1-5 and V is TRBV21-1. TRBV21-1 is a pseudogene locus. The CDR3 loop spans 14 amino acids. The CDR3 loop reads CASSKGQPAQPQHF. The CDR3 DNA sequence: TGTGCCAGCAGCAAAGGGCAGCCAGCGCAGCCCCAGCATTTT.

The gene calls are TRBV11-2 and TRBJ2-5; 11 bases map to TRBD2. Losses at the gene ends were 4 bases for V and 3 bases for J; bases not matched to a gene: 7. Germline V gene lookup returns CDR1 SGHAT and CDR2 FQNNGV. The CDR3 is made up of 16 amino acids. CDR3 loop: CASSYWGSGGEETQYF. For the CDR3, the DNA is TGTGCCAGCAGCTACTGGGGTAGCGGGGGGGAAGAGACCCAGTACTTC.

This chain links TRBV4-1 with TRBJ1-4; no firm D call. V was trimmed by 4 bases and J by 3 bases, leaving 9 bases between them. CDR1 and CDR2 from the germline V gene are MGHRA and YSYEKL. The CDR3 spans 14 residues. CDR3 sequence: CASSPNGANEKLFF. The CDR3 nucleotides are TGCGCCAGCAGCCCTAACGGAGCTAATGAAAAACTGTTTTTT.

This clonotype came up a few times. The chain employs TRBV12-3 or TRBV12-4 and TRBJ1-5; 7 bases map to TRBD1. The length of the CDR3 is 14 residues. Trimming at V came to 5 bases and at J to 9 bases, leaving 10 bases not matched to a gene. CDR3 DNA: TGTGCCAGCAGTACCAGACAGGGCGGGGGGCCCCAGCATTTT. Protein product: CASSTRQGGGPQHF.

This clonotype has a handful of counts. The chain links TRBV6-2 or TRBV6-3 to TRBJ2-7; D gene uncertain. The length of the CDR3 is 14 residues. Germline V gene lookup returns CDR1 MNHEY and CDR2 SVGEGT. The V end was cut by 0 bases, the J end by 2 bases, with 8 bases between. CDR3 bases: TGTGCCAGCAGTTACTCCCGCAGGACCTACGAGCAGTACGTC. As protein: CASSYSRRTYEQYV.

The CDR3 loop is CSARYYLSSYNEQFF. As DNA, the CDR3 is TGCAGCGCCCGATATTACTTGAGCTCCTACAATGAGCAGTTCTTC. The gene calls are TRBV29-1 and TRBJ2-1; D remains unclear. This CDR3 comprises 15 residues. Germline-derived CDR1 and CDR2 are SQVTM and ANQGSEA. V shed 7 bases and J shed 0 bases, with 16 bases lying between them.

This clonotype was observed at least ten times. CDR3 nucleotides: TGCGCCAGCAGCCAAGGGAGCTCCTATAATTCACCCCTCCACTTT. Protein product: CASSQGSSYNSPLHF. The chain has TRBV4-1 and TRBJ1-6; D not resolved. Deletions cut 1 base from V and 0 bases from J, with 4 bases between. The CDR3 contains 15 residues. Germline CDR1 and CDR2: MGHRA and YSYEKL.

This clonotype appeared many times. The chain links TRBV28 to TRBJ2-7, with D possibly TRBD1 on 5 matching bases. CDR1 is MDHEN, CDR2 SYDVKM, per germline. V lost 6 bases and J 2 bases, leaving 11 bases between the germline ends. The CDR3 covers 13 residues. This CDR3 is CASRVGRAYEQYF. In nucleotides, the CDR3 is TGTGCCAGCAGGGTCGGCAGGGCCTACGAGCAGTACTTC.

The chain has TRBV20-1 and TRBJ2-3, with D possibly being TRBD1 (6 bases). Trimming removed 0 bases from V and 6 bases from J, with 22 bases in between. CDR1 and CDR2 from the germline V gene are DFQATT and SNEGSKA (reference sequence). The CDR3 has 17 amino acids. CDR3 residues: CSARDQQGPRVGDTQYF. In nucleotides, the CDR3 is TGCAGTGCTAGAGATCAGCAGGGGCCTAGGGTGGGTGATACGCAGTATTTT.

This clonotype occurred a few times. The chain couples TRBV12-3 or TRBV12-4 to TRBJ2-2; either TRBD1 or TRBD2 may supply D (5 bases each). Trimming shortened V by 7 bases and J by 4 bases, and 13 bases separated the two germline ends. The length of the CDR3 is 14 residues. In nucleotides, the CDR3 is TGTGCCAGCACCGAAGCAGGGAGCACCGGGGAGCTGTTTTTT. Translation: CASTEAGSTGELFF.

This clonotype has just a few counts. The chain recombines TRBV7-9 with TRBJ1-2; unclear D gene. The germline V and J ends were trimmed by 4 bases and 5 bases, with 11 bases remaining between them. The germline V gene has CDR1 SEHNR and CDR2 FQNEAQ (reference sequence). The CDR3 loop spans 13 amino acids. The CDR3 here is CASSSSPQYGYTF. CDR3 coding DNA: TGTGCCAGCAGCTCCTCCCCACAATATGGCTACACCTTC.